This T cell receptor (beta chain) was identified in a study of Graves' ophthalmopathy and Graves' hyperthyroidism (dated by TCRdb to the late 2010s). In the study overall: Peripheral blood was collected before any treatment was given, at the time of initial diagnosis. The study used TCR beta repertoire signatures to distinguish Graves' ophthalmopathy from Graves' hyperthyroidism and to predict progression to ophthalmopathy. In total, over 130 blood samples were TCR-sequenced: 40 to 45 ophthalmopathy, approximately 80 hyperthyroidism and approximately 17 hyperthyroidism-to-ophthalmopathy patients. A discovery set of 95 to 100 patients (approximately 45 ophthalmopathy, 55 to 60 stable hyperthyroidism) was enrolled to explore V-J signatures distinguishing ophthalmopathy from hyperthyroidism. An independent validation cohort comprised roughly 20 hyperthyroidism patients and over 15 patients who later progressed from hyperthyroidism to ophthalmopathy. In a handful of hyperthyroidism patients, the T-cell repertoires found in thyroid tissue were compared with those found in blood. After sampling, hyperthyroidism patients received methimazole starting at 30 mg daily, and ophthalmopathy patients received high-dose intravenous methylprednisolone. The roughly 94 discovery patients were randomly divided into training and test sets at a 7:3 ratio.

Remarks on this clonotype: This clone's antigen is unknown. Per-base qualities were not stored, and no clone one base away is much larger.

The ophthalmopathy patients had moderately to severely active disease, with a Clinical Activity Score of 3 or higher, a NOSPECS grade of 4 or higher, and a disease duration of less than 3 months. Patients with other autoimmune diseases, uncontrolled infections, pregnancy or lactation were excluded. Diagnosis relied on clinical symptoms, serum thyroxine, TRAb, thyroid ultrasound and orbital computed tomography. PBMCs were isolated from approximately 10 ml of fresh peripheral blood by Ficoll-Paque density gradient centrifugation. Trizol reagent was used to extract the total RNA, and its quality was then checked on an Agilent 2100 Bioanalyzer. For repertoire sequencing, TCR beta CDR3 regions were amplified from RNA transcripts. The first round of RT-PCR was done with HTBI primers and the Qiagen OneStep RT-PCR kit, and was followed by a second round of multiplex PCR, then size selection and purification. The libraries underwent paired-end sequencing with 100 bp reads on an Illumina HiSeq2000. For the original study's pipeline: SOAPnuke was used for read processing, and reads with adapters, uncalled bases, a mean Phred below 15, or no exact constant-primer or identifier match were discarded. COPE v1.2.5 was used to merge high-quality paired reads. Unique nucleotide sequences were defined as clonotypes and aligned to IMGT TRB V, D and J references using MiTCR v1.1. The analysis was limited to V-J combinations with a frequency above 0.0001, which together covered approximately 99% of repertoires. A TCR clonal expansion and chaos score per V-J combination was defined as the ratio of F50 clonal expansion to chaos observed in the TCRdist matrix. Welch's t-statistics and random forest were used to reduce features to approximately 13 V-J combinations, which were fed into a naive Bayes classifier. The Morisita-Horn index was used to measure how similar the thyroid and blood repertoires were. TCRdb trimmed public reads at Q25 via fastp, called clones via MiXCR and kept in-frame beta chains. Rows with one shared CDR3 protein collapse into an entry with the most common genes and DNA. These V and J calls originate from TCRdb's pipeline instead of the authors' own analysis. This sample holds 450,000 or so distinct CDR3 sequences; over 13% were observed only once. Roughly 9.8% of the sample goes to the ten largest clones.

From the germline V gene, CDR1 is MRHNA and CDR2 is SNTAGT. V and J lose 2 bases and 2 bases, and a span of 13 bases separates them. Including cysteine and phenylalanine, the CDR3 has 17 amino acids. The retained sequence is limited to the CDR3, 51 bases, with the frame set at the first base. Points the paper makes about the study in general: In validation, the model predicted ophthalmopathy progression with 55% to 71% sensitivity and less than 80% specificity; roughly 11 predicted patients were CT-confirmed with GO in a median of around 6.5 months. In cross-validation, the 13-signature model distinguished ophthalmopathy from stable hyperthyroidism with approximately 88% sensitivity and roughly 81% specificity, and in the test set the corresponding values were roughly 78% and 74%. Among expanded thyroid clonotypes with frequency above 0.001, most also showed up in blood, which suggests that blood repertoires may reflect the thyroid immune response. Sample size was not predetermined statistically, and investigators were not blinded to group allocation.

This sequence originates from a woman aged 30 to 39 with Graves' ophthalmopathy. Donor details come from another sample of the same person, matched by shared clones. The receptor chain draws on TRBV6-4 and TRBJ1-6, with no confidently assigned D gene. Sequencing was carried out using blood. The CDR3 is CASSDAVGVAYNSPLHF. DNA sequence: TGTGCCAGCAGTGACGCAGTCGGGGTCGCCTATAATTCACCCCTCCACTTT.